The following is a T cell receptor (beta chain) sequence with its context. The junction had 11 bases not matched to a gene; V was cut back by 4 bases and J by 5 bases. Germline CDR1 is SGHKS and CDR2 is YYEKEE (reference sequence). CDR3 length equals 15 residues. This sample is drawn from a study of blood T cell repertoires in COVID-19. Study summary: Nucleic acid was either cDNA or gDNA, and it came from T cells, B-cell-depleted T cells, or PBMCs.

Under the authors' procedure: For nucleated cells, counts were estimated from reference gene primer amplification. The table came from immunoSEQ multiplex PCR; TCRdb's copy has only in-frame clones and leaves some out. V, J and clone size were drawn from that table, and D and trimming were deduced from the DNA. The data hold more than 150,000 clones, with 90% to 95% observed a single time. The chain carries TRBV5-5 and TRBJ1-2, with TRBD1 matching 7 bases. The sample comprised peripheral blood. This receptor was obtained from a man aged 45-60 years with acute or convalescent COVID-19. CDR3 loop: CASSLSGQTDYGYTF. CDR3 nucleotides: TGTGCCAGCAGCCTCTCGGGACAGACGGATTATGGCTACACCTTC.